Listed below are T cell receptor beta chains from one sample, sequenced in a study of blood T cell repertoires in COVID-19. Libraries were prepared by immunoSEQ multiplex PCR; TCRdb keeps only in-frame clonotypes and omits some of them. Of 150,000 or so clones in the sample, approximately 83% were seen once. The sequenced sample was peripheral blood. These receptor sequences come from a woman in her sixties or seventies with acute or convalescent COVID-19. CDR3s include the opening cysteine and the closing phenylalanine or tryptophan. D genes are given only for firm matches. Rows may omit the clone size; those that give it use once, few, many or a size class.

DNA: TGTGCCAGCACAATAACGAAGGGGGCAACTGAAGCTTTCTTT; CDR3: CASTITKGATEAFF; J: TRBJ1-1; D: TRBD1; size: few; V: TRBV2
DNA: TGTGCCAGTAGGGCCCTGACAGGGTCCAGAAACACTGAAGCTTTCTTT; CDR3: CASRALTGSRNTEAFF; J: TRBJ1-1; D: TRBD1; size: -; V: TRBV19
DNA: TGCGCCAGCAGCCAAGATCTCGGGGGCGGGGGAGAAAAACTGTTTTTT; CDR3: CASSQDLGGGGEKLFF; J: TRBJ1-4; D: -; size: -; V: TRBV4-3
DNA: TGTGCCTGGGCACCCTCCACAGGGTGGAATGGCTACACCTTC; CDR3: CAWAPSTGWNGYTF; J: TRBJ1-2; D: -; size: few; V: TRBV30
DNA: TGCAGCGTTGAATCGGGGGGACACTCTAGCACAGATACGCAGTATTTT; CDR3: CSVESGGHSSTDTQYF; J: TRBJ2-3; D: -; size: few; V: TRBV29-1
DNA: TGCGCCAGCAGCTTGGCCGGCGGGGGGGCCTTCCGGGAGCAGTTCTTC; CDR3: CASSLAGGGAFREQFF; J: TRBJ2-1; D: TRBD2; size: -; V: TRBV5-1
DNA: TGTGCCAGCAGCCTGCATTCAGAGCGGGGGGGCTACAATGAGCAGTTCTTC; CDR3: CASSLHSERGGYNEQFF; J: TRBJ2-1; D: TRBD2; size: -; V: TRBV7-2
DNA: TGTGCCAGCTCACCACCGGGAAAGGAGGGGTACAATGAAAAACTGTTTTTT; CDR3: CASSPPGKEGYNEKLFF; J: TRBJ1-4; D: -; size: -; V: TRBV18
DNA: TGTGCCACCTTGTTCTTTACTGCAACTAATGAAAAACTGTTTTTT; CDR3: CATLFFTATNEKLFF; J: TRBJ1-4; D: -; size: once; V: TRBV6-6
DNA: TGTGCCAGCAGCGGGACAGAATTATATGGCTACACCTTC; CDR3: CASSGTELYGYTF; J: TRBJ1-2; D: -; size: once; V: TRBV9
DNA: TGTGCCAGTACCAACGACAGGGCAACTAATGAAAAACTGTTTTTT; CDR3: CASTNDRATNEKLFF; J: TRBJ1-4; D: TRBD1; size: -; V: TRBV19
DNA: TGTGCCAGCAGTGTAGGACAGGGGTACAATCAGCCCCAGCATTTT; CDR3: CASSVGQGYNQPQHF; J: TRBJ1-5; D: TRBD1; size: -; V: TRBV2
DNA: TGTGCCAGCAGCCAGATGCAAGCGGCGACGATTGGCTACACCTTC; CDR3: CASSQMQAATIGYTF; J: TRBJ1-2; D: -; size: -; V: TRBV7-8
DNA: TGTGCCAGCAGCTTAGGCGGAGGAAACACCATATATTTT; CDR3: CASSLGGGNTIYF; J: TRBJ1-3; D: -; size: once; V: TRBV11-3
DNA: TGTGCCAGCAGCAGACTAGCGGGGGCCACCCAAGAGACCCAGTACTTC; CDR3: CASSRLAGATQETQYF; J: TRBJ2-5; D: TRBD2; size: -; V: TRBV6-2/TRBV6-3
DNA: TGTGCCTGGAGTATATCTTGGACAGGACTTGGGACCCAGTACTTC; CDR3: CAWSISWTGLGTQYF; J: TRBJ2-5; D: TRBD1; size: -; V: TRBV30
DNA: TGTGCCAGCAGCCCCGGGGGACTAGCGGGGGAAGAGCAGTTCTTC; CDR3: CASSPGGLAGEEQFF; J: TRBJ2-1; D: TRBD2; size: -; V: TRBV9
DNA: TGCGCCAGCAGTGTACAGGGGGGGACTGAAGCTTTCTTT; CDR3: CASSVQGGTEAFF; J: TRBJ1-1; D: TRBD1; size: -; V: TRBV10-1
DNA: TGCGCCAGCAGCCAGATCCTGGCGGGGGCGACAGATACGCAGTATTTT; CDR3: CASSQILAGATDTQYF; J: TRBJ2-3; D: -; size: -; V: TRBV4-3
DNA: TGTGCCAGCAGCCAAGAATTTACAGGGGGATCTGGAAACACCATATATTTT; CDR3: CASSQEFTGGSGNTIYF; J: TRBJ1-3; D: TRBD1; size: -; V: TRBV4-2